The rows below give T cell receptor beta chains drawn from one sample of a study of technical replicates of blood from a few donors. Sequencing used immunoSEQ multiplex PCR; TCRdb keeps in-frame clones, though not all of them. The sample carries about 73,000 clones, 93% recorded once. Sequencing used T cells isolated from PBMCs. These receptors were obtained from a human donor in good health. The CDR3 runs from the conserved cysteine through the conserved F or W. D genes are given only for firm matches. Part of the rows lack a size; the others show once, few, many or a class for expanded clones.

TRBV6-5	-	14	-	TRBJ2-6	TGTGCCAGCAGGCAGGGTTCTGGGGCCAACGTCCTGACTTTC	CASRQGSGANVLTF
TRBV27	TRBD1	16	few	TRBJ1-1	TGTGCCAGCAGTCCAACGACAGGGTGGGTGGACACTGAAGCTTTCTTT	CASSPTTGWVDTEAFF
TRBV5-1	TRBD1	18	-	TRBJ1-2	TGCGCCAGCAGCTTGCATGGGACAGAAACAGAGATTGCATATGGCTACACCTTC	CASSLHGTETEIAYGYTF
TRBV11-2	TRBD1	16	-	TRBJ2-7	TGTGCCAGCAGCTTCCGGGACAGGGGGGGTTCGGACGAGCAGTACTTC	CASSFRDRGGSDEQYF
TRBV7-2	-	12	-	TRBJ1-4	TGTGCCAGCAGCTTTTTCGGTGAAAAACTGTTTTTT	CASSFFGEKLFF
TRBV27	-	16	-	TRBJ2-2	TGTGCCAGCAGCCCACCCCGGAGCGGGAACACCGGGGAGCTGTTTTTT	CASSPPRSGNTGELFF
TRBV28	-	14	-	TRBJ2-5	TGTGCCAGCAGTTTGGAGTGGTCGAGCGAGACCCAGTACTTC	CASSLEWSSETQYF
TRBV2	TRBD2	13	-	TRBJ2-7	TGTGCCAGCAGAGGGACTAATTCCTACGAGCAGTACTTC	CASRGTNSYEQYF
TRBV19	TRBD1	14	-	TRBJ2-7	TGTGCCAGTAGTATGGACAGGGTCGGCAGCGAGCAGTACTTC	CASSMDRVGSEQYF
TRBV5-1	TRBD1	14	once	TRBJ2-5	TGCGCCAGCAGCCGGGGACAGGAGGGAGAGACCCAGTACTTC	CASSRGQEGETQYF
TRBV5-1	-	14	-	TRBJ2-5	TGCGCCAGCAGCTTGGAGGACAGCCAAGAGACCCAGTACTTC	CASSLEDSQETQYF
TRBV29-1	TRBD1	14	once	TRBJ1-2	TGCAGCGCCGCGTTGGAAGGGGGCGGAAGAGGCTACACCTTC	CSAALEGGGRGYTF
TRBV2	TRBD1	17	-	TRBJ2-5	TGTGCCAGCAGTGGGGGGGTGGGACAGGGCAGTCTGGAGACCCAGTACTTC	CASSGGVGQGSLETQYF
TRBV19	TRBD1	15	-	TRBJ2-5	TGTGCCAGTAGTCAGGGGGACTGGACAGGGGAGGCCCAGTACTTC	CASSQGDWTGEAQYF
TRBV5-1	-	14	-	TRBJ2-7	TGCGCCAGCAGCTTGGCCCGCGGGACCTACGAGCAGTACTTC	CASSLARGTYEQYF
TRBV5-1	TRBD2	15	-	TRBJ2-7	TGCGCCAGCAGCTTGGGCGGGGGTATCACCTACGAGCAGTACTTC	CASSLGGGITYEQYF
TRBV11-3	-	15	once	TRBJ1-1	TGTGCCAGCAGCGCCCGCAGGGTCTTGAACACTGAAGCTTTCTTT	CASSARRVLNTEAFF
TRBV6-1	TRBD1	15	-	TRBJ1-6	TGTGCCAGCAGTGAAGTGGGGACAGCTAATTCACCCCTCCACTTT	CASSEVGTANSPLHF
TRBV2	-	13	-	TRBJ1-1	TGTGCCAGCAGTGAAGCACGTCGGACTGAAGCTTTCTTT	CASSEARRTEAFF
TRBV18	TRBD2	15	-	TRBJ2-3	TGTGCCAGCTCACCGGCTAGCGGGGGCACAGATACGCAGTATTTT	CASSPASGGTDTQYF
TRBV2	-	16	-	TRBJ2-5	TGTGCCAGCAAGGGGGATGGGGGCGCAGGGGTGGAGACCCAGTACTTC	CASKGDGGAGVETQYF
TRBV4-1	-	14	-	TRBJ2-5	TGCGCCAGCAGCCAAGACAGAGGAGAAGAGACCCAGTACTTC	CASSQDRGEETQYF
TRBV27	TRBD2	18	-	TRBJ2-1	TGTGCCAGCTATAGAACAGGGTCCCCTAGCGGGAGCTACAATGAGCAGTTCTTC	CASYRTGSPSGSYNEQFF
TRBV29-1	-	16	-	TRBJ2-4	TGCAGCGTTGAAGGTCTTGGGGGGATAACCAAAAACATTCAGTACTTC	CSVEGLGGITKNIQYF
TRBV27	-	16	-	TRBJ2-5	TGTGCCAGCAGTTTCAGACAGGGAGGTTTCGGGGAGACCCAGTACTTC	CASSFRQGGFGETQYF
TRBV5-4	-	16	once	TRBJ2-3	TGTGCCAGCAGCTTGACCCAGGGCGGGGGCGCAGATACGCAGTATTTT	CASSLTQGGGADTQYF
TRBV14	-	13	-	TRBJ1-1	TGTGCCAGCAGCCAAGGGATACAGGGAGAAGCTTTCTTT	CASSQGIQGEAFF
TRBV25-1	-	15	-	TRBJ1-2	TGTGCCAGCAGTGAGTCTTTCAAGGGGATCTATGGCTACACCTTC	CASSESFKGIYGYTF
TRBV19	TRBD1	15	-	TRBJ1-5	TGTGCCAGTAGTTTCGGGACAGACATCAATCAGCCCCAGCATTTT	CASSFGTDINQPQHF